This TCR beta chain was observed in a study of shared clonotypes between healthy human individuals. The CDR3 has 15 amino acids. V was shortened by 5 bases and J by 2 bases, with 13 bases between the two germline ends. Per the germline V gene, CDR1 is SGHNT and CDR2 is YENEEA. For this clone: Its matching antigen is unknown.

Across several immunoSEQ plates, the genomic DNA of each subset was split evenly. Repertoires were generated with immunoSEQ multiplex PCR, while TCRdb's copy carries only in-frame clones and drops some. This sample has approximately 2.4 million clones, with about 94% found just once. Whole-study results and caveats: Against clonotypes common to all four donors, non-shared ones had lower generation probabilities.

The source material was naive CD4+ T cells sorted from blood. Documented subset: CD45RA+ positively selected. The clonotype comes from a man younger than 35 in good health. This chain joins TRBV11-3 and TRBJ2-1; perhaps TRBD2 as D (6 bases). CDR3 DNA sequence: TGTGCCAGCAGCCCCTCGGGGGAGCCCTACAATGAGCAGTTCTTC. It codes for CASSPSGEPYNEQFF.